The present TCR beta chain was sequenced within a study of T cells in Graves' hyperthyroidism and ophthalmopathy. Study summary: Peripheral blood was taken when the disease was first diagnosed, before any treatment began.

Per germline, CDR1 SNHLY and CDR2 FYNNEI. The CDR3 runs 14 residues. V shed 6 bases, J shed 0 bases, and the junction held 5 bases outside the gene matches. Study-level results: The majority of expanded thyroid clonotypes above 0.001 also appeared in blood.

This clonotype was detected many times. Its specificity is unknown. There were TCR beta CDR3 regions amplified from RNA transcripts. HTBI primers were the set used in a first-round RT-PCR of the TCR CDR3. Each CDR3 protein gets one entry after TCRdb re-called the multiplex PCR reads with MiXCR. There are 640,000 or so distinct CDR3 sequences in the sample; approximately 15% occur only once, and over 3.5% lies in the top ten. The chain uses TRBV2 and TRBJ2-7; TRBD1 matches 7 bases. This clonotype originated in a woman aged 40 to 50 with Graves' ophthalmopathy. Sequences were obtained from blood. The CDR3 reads CASRADRNSYEQYF. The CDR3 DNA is TGTGCCAGCAGAGCGGACAGGAACTCCTACGAGCAGTACTTC.